The clone carrying this T cell receptor (beta chain) was detected only once. Sequencing was performed with immunoSEQ multiplex PCR; in TCRdb, only in-frame clones are kept and a portion is missing. Of some 5,100 clones in the sample, approximately 58% were seen once. The sample is drawn from a study of preoperative IRX-2 immunotherapy in early breast cancer. Treatment given: preoperative locoregional IRX-2 cytokine immunotherapy. Patients received preoperative, locoregional IRX-2 cytokine immunotherapy in a phase Ib study. Material: tumor tissue, obtained before IRX-2 immunotherapy. The origin of this receptor is a human donor with breast cancer.

In DNA, the CDR3 is TGTGCCAGCAGCCCCGGGACTAGCGGGACGGGGGAGCAGTACTTC. Amino acids: CASSPGTSGTGEQYF. V usage is TRBV7-8 and J usage is TRBJ2-7; TRBD2 aligns across 13 bases. The ends lost 5 bases at V and 7 bases at J; junction bases unmatched: 8. Looked up from germline, CDR1 is SGHVS and CDR2 is FQNEAQ. This CDR3 has 15 amino acids.